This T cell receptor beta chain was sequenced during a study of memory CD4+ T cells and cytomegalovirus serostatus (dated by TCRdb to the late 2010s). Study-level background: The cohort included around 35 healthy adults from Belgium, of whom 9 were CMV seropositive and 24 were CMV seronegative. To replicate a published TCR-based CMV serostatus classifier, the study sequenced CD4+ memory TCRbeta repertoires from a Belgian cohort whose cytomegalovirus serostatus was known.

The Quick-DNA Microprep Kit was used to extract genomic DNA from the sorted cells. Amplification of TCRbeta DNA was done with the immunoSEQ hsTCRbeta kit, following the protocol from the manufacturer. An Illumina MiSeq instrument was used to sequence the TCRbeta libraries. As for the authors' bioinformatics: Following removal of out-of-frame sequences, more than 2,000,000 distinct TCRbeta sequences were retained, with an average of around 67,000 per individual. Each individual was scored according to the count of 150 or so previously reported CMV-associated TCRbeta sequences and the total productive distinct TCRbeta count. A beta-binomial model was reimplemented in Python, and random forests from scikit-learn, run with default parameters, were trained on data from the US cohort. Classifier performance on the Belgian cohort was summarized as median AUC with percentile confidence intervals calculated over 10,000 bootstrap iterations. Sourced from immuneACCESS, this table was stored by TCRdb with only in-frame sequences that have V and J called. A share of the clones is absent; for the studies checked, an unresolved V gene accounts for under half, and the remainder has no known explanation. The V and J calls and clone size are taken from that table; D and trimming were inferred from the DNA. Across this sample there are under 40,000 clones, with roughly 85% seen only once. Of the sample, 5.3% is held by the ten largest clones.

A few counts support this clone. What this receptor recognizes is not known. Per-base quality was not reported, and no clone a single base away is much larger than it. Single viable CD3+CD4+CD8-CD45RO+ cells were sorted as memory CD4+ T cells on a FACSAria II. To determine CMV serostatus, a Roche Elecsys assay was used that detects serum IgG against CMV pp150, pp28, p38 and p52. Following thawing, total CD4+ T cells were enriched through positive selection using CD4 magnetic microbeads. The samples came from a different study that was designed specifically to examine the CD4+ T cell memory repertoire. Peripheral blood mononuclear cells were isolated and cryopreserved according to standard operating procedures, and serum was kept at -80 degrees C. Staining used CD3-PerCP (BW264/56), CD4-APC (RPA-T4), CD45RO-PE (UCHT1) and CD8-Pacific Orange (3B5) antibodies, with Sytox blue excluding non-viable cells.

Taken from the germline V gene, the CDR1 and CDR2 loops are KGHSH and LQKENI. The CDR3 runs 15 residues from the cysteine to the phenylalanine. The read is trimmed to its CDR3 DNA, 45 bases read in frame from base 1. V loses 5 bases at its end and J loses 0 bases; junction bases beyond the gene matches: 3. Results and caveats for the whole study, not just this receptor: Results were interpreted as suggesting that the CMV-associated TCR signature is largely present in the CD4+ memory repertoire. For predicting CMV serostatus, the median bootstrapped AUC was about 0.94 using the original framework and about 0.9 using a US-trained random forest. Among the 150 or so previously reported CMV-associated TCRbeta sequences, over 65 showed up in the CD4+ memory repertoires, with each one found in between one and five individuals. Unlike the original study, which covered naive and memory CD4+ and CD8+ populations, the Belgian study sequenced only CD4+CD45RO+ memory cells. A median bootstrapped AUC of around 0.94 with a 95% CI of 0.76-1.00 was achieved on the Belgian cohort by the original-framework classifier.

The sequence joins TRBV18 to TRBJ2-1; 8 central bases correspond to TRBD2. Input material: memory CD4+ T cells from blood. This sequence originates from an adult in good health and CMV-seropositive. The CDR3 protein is CASSKTSDSYNEQFF. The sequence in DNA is TGTGCCAGCTCAAAGACTAGCGACTCCTACAATGAGCAGTTCTTC.